These 2 T cell receptor beta chains came from one sample sequenced in a study of Ad26.COV2.S vaccination and SARS-CoV-2 variants. The table came from immunoSEQ multiplex PCR; TCRdb's copy has only in-frame clones and leaves some out. In the table there are 440,000 or so clones, 90% of which are singletons. Treatment of the sample: over 15 received Ad26.COV2.S at low or high dose, single or two shots; about 5 received placebo; per-sample allocation not given. Samples came from day 63 after the first vaccine or placebo injection. Source: peripheral blood, taken in a trial of Ad26.COV2.S vaccine versus placebo. These receptors all stem from a person aged 18-60 years who received the Ad26.COV2.S COVID-19 vaccine or a placebo.

Notes on this clone: At one end, the junction sequence differs from germline, possibly due to a read error. The V call is TRBV4-1, the J call TRBJ1-1, with D tentatively TRBD1 (5 bases). Germline-derived CDR1 and CDR2 are MGHRA and YSYEKL. This CDR3 has 19 residues. CDR3 DNA: TGCGCCAACAGCCAAGATCAAGCTTTGTGGGGACGGACGAACACTGAAGCTTTCTTT. Translation: CANSQDQALWGRTNTEAFF.

The V call is TRBV27, the J call TRBJ2-3; 7 bases are shared with TRBD2. Germline loops: CDR1 MNHEY, CDR2 SMNVEV (reference sequence). The V gene end was trimmed by 5 bases and the J gene end by 4 bases; junction bases not matched to a gene: 6. This CDR3 spans 14 amino acids. As DNA, the CDR3 is TGTGCCAGCAGTAAGACTAGCAACGCAGATACGCAGTATTTT. It is translated as CASSKTSNADTQYF.